These 10 T cell receptor beta chains share one sample of origin, sequenced in a study of naive CD8 T cells in extremely preterm neonates. Assay used: immunoSEQ multiplex PCR; TCRdb lists only in-frame clones, some missing. This sample has 5,000 to 6,500 clones, with approximately 97% found just once. The sample was naive CD8+ T cells from blood. The receptors were gathered from a human donor in good health.

The chain is built from TRBV28 and TRBJ2-1; 9 nucleotides agree with TRBD2. The CDR3 extends over 16 amino acids. The ends lost 6 bases at V and 2 bases at J; junction bases unmatched: 8. The germline V gene encodes CDR1 MDHEN and CDR2 SYDVKM. The CDR3 DNA reads as TGTGCCAGCAGACCGAGTAAGCGGGAGGCCTACAATGAGCAGTTCTTC. The encoded protein is CASRPSKREAYNEQFF.

The gene calls are TRBV6-5 and TRBJ2-3, with TRBD1 matching over 8 bases. The CDR3 extends over 14 amino acids. The V gene end was trimmed by 5 bases and the J gene end by 1 base; junction bases not matched to a gene: 2. Germline CDR1 is MNHEY and CDR2 is SVGAGI. This chain's CDR3 is CASSLTGGTDTQYF. CDR3 nucleotides: TGTGCCAGCAGTCTGACAGGGGGCACAGATACGCAGTATTTT.

This chain connects TRBV10-3 to TRBJ2-7, with 9 bases aligning to TRBD1. Losses at the gene ends were 4 bases for V and 7 bases for J; bases not matched to a gene: 5. The CDR3 is 13 amino acids. CDR1 and CDR2 (germline): ENHRY, SYGVKD. CDR3 in DNA: TGTGCCATCAGTGTAGGGACAGGGTATGAGCAGTACTTC. Protein: CAISVGTGYEQYF.

The V and J genes are TRBV11-2 and TRBJ2-5, with TRBD2 matching 7 bases. V gave up 3 bases and J gave up 5 bases; unmatched junction bases: 9. The CDR3 consists of 15 residues. The germline V gene encodes CDR1 SGHAT and CDR2 FQNNGV. CDR3 sequence reads: CASSFLRTRGETQYF. The CDR3 region has the DNA TGTGCCAGCAGCTTCTTACGGACTAGAGGGGAGACCCAGTACTTC.

The rearrangement uses TRBV7-9 and TRBJ2-2; D unclear. Trimming removed 5 bases from V and 10 bases from J, with 17 bases in between. Germline CDR1 is SEHNR and CDR2 is FQNEAQ (reference sequence). CDR3 length equals 14 residues. CDR3 coding DNA: TGTGCCAGCAGCCCGCCTGGGCAGCCCGCGGAGCTGTTTTTT. Encoded protein: CASSPPGQPAELFF.

This clone was recorded once. The chain has TRBV4-1 and TRBJ2-5; D is undetermined. The J call may be wrong; the DNA end is better matched by TRBJ2-7. This CDR3 has 14 amino acids. The germline CDR1 and CDR2 sequences are MGHRA and YSYEKL. The CDR3 DNA sequence: TGCGCCAGCAGCCAAGATCTCGGTTCCTACGAGCAGTACTTC. It yields the protein CASSQDLGSYEQYF.

V is TRBV28 and J is TRBJ1-6; 7 positions match TRBD1. The germline gives CDR1 MDHEN, CDR2 SYDVKM. This CDR3 comprises 16 residues. V was clipped by 4 bases and J by 7 bases; unmatched bases: 10. CDR3 protein: CASSSTGVLWNSPLHF. The CDR3 DNA reads as TGTGCCAGCAGTTCAACAGGGGTTCTGTGGAATTCACCCCTCCACTTT. Using reference TRBV28 and TRBJ1-6 for the parts outside the CDR3, the full variable domain is DVKVTQSSRYLVKRTGEKVFLECVQDMDHENMFWYRQDPGLGLRLIYFSYDVKMKEKGDIPEGYSVSREKKERFSLILESASTNQTSMYLCASSSTGVLWNSPLHFGNGTRLTVT.

The V gene is TRBV7-6, the J gene TRBJ2-1; 14 bases are a match to TRBD2. The CDR3 has 19 amino acids. With V trimmed by 1 base and J by 7 bases, 12 bases remained unmatched. Germline V CDR1 and CDR2: SGHVS, FNYEAQ. The CDR3 loop reads CASSLEGLAGAPKGNEQFF. The CDR3 coding sequence is TGTGCCAGCAGCTTAGAGGGACTAGCGGGAGCTCCTAAGGGGAATGAGCAGTTCTTC.

The chain joins TRBV6-5 to TRBJ1-2; 7 bases are a match to TRBD1. Trimming removed 6 bases from V and 6 bases from J; junction bases left unmatched: 13. CDR3 size: 15 residues. From germline, CDR1 is MNHEY and CDR2 SVGAGI. The CDR3 DNA is TGTGCCAGCAGGTATCGACAGGGTCTCGCCGATGGCTACACCTTC. It yields the protein CASRYRQGLADGYTF.

The chain has TRBV10-1 and TRBJ2-1, with D perhaps TRBD1 (7 bases). Deletions cut 10 bases from V and 0 bases from J, with 10 bases between. Per germline, CDR1 WNHNN and CDR2 SYGVQD (reference sequence). CDR3 length equals 13 residues. The CDR3, as DNA: TGCGCCACGGGGGACAGCTCCTACAATGAGCAGTTCTTC. As protein: CATGDSSYNEQFF.